The 13 T cell receptor beta chains presented below share a single source sample, sequenced in a study of regulatory T cells in long-lasting Graves disease. Through Arm-PCR of CDR3 regions and iRepertoire HTBI primers, TCR beta libraries were built. A single record per CDR3 protein comes from TCRdb applying MiXCR to the multiplex PCR reads. The data show about 450,000 distinct CDR3 sequences, around 20% seen once. As for time point: persistent/refractory GD, antithyroid drugs over 5 years with positive TRAb. The TCR library was prepared using RNA isolated from PBMCs. Sequences were derived from peripheral blood mononuclear cells (PBMCs), sampled when the disease was refractory, from a patient treated with antithyroid drugs. Receptors were obtained from a female donor with Graves disease.

J is TRBJ2-3 and V is TRBV6-2 or TRBV6-3; weak D call: TRBD2 (6 bases). Deletions cut 7 bases from V and 4 bases from J, with 18 bases between. Germline lookup yields CDR1 MNHEY and CDR2 SVGEGT. This CDR3 has 15 residues. The CDR3 loop is CASTGGVPRADTQYF. The CDR3 nucleotides read TGTGCCAGCACCGGAGGGGTCCCTAGGGCAGATACGCAGTATTTT.

This clonotype was counted only a few times. The chain has TRBV7-2 and TRBJ2-5, with D tentatively TRBD1 (6 bases). This CDR3 comprises 15 residues. CDR1 is SGHTA and CDR2 is FQGNSA in the germline V gene. Trimming cost V 1 base and J 0 bases, with 9 bases left between them. Here the CDR3 reads CASSLGGLNQETQYF. CDR3 nucleotides: TGTGCCAGCAGCTTAGGGGGGCTAAACCAAGAGACCCAGTACTTC.

In this sample, this clonotype turned up many times. J is TRBJ2-5 and V is TRBV2, with D possibly matching TRBD2 (6 bases). Germline V CDR1 and CDR2: SNHLY, FYNNEI. Trimming shortened V by 3 bases and J by 5 bases, and 10 bases separated the two germline ends. The CDR3 sequence is 13 residues long. DNA for the CDR3: TGTGCCAGCAGTGATGCGGGGTCGGAGACCCAGTACTTC. It encodes CASSDAGSETQYF.

At least ten counts were recorded for this clonotype. The rearrangement joins TRBV3-1 to TRBJ1-1; TRBD1 agrees at 7 bases. The V segment lost 0 bases and the J segment 5 bases; nucleotides outside the gene matches: 9. The germline CDR1 and CDR2 sequences are LGHDT and YNNKEL (reference sequence). The CDR3 has 16 residues. The CDR3 DNA follows: TGTGCCAGCAGCCAAGATCGAGCACCACAGGGGACTGAAGCTTTCTTT. Its protein product is CASSQDRAPQGTEAFF.

V usage is TRBV7-2 and J usage is TRBJ2-1, with D hard to call. The CDR3 contains 15 residues. The V end lost 1 base, the J end lost 0 bases, and 7 bases lay between the germline ends. Germline CDR1 is SGHTA and CDR2 is FQGNSA. CDR3 protein: CASSLGSSSYNEQFF. CDR3 nucleotides: TGTGCCAGCAGCTTAGGGAGTTCCTCCTACAATGAGCAGTTCTTC.

V gene TRBV4-2 combines with J gene TRBJ1-1, with D unclear. The CDR3 extends over 14 amino acids. Germline loops: CDR1 LGHNA, CDR2 YNFKEQ. The ends were cut back, 0 bases at V and 0 bases at J, with 5 bases in the middle. CDR3 sequence: CASSQEQLNTEAFF. As DNA, the CDR3 is TGTGCCAGCAGCCAAGAACAGTTGAACACTGAAGCTTTCTTT.

The chain employs TRBV5-1 and TRBJ2-6; D is undetermined. V lost 2 bases and J lost 0, with 12 bases in between. The CDR3 consists of 17 residues. Germline lookup yields CDR1 SGHRS and CDR2 YFSETQ. The CDR3: CASSLLPMSSGANVLTF. DNA of the CDR3: TGCGCCAGCAGCTTACTCCCGATGAGCTCTGGGGCCAACGTCCTGACTTTC.

The CDR3 sequence is CASSLYYGGELFF. The CDR3 bases are TGCGCCAGCAGCTTATACTACGGGGGGGAGCTGTTTTTT. The chain couples TRBV5-1 to TRBJ2-2; D gene unclear. Germline-derived CDR1 and CDR2 are SGHRS and YFSETQ. The V gene lost 2 bases and the J gene lost 8 bases, with 10 bases spanning the gap. The CDR3 consists of 13 residues.

Points on this clonotype: A much larger clone sits a single nucleotide away, making a read error possible. The chain carries TRBV6-1 and TRBJ2-1; TRBD1 aligns across 7 bases. The CDR3 covers 16 residues. Germline CDR1 reads MNHNS; CDR2 reads SASEGT. In DNA form, the CDR3 reads TGTGCCAGCAGTGATAAGACAGGGAGAAATTTCCATGAGCGGTTCTTC. Residues: CASSDKTGRNFHERFF.

In its sample, this clonotype was seen many times. The V gene is TRBV11-2, the J gene TRBJ1-2; D unresolved. CDR1 and CDR2 (germline): SGHAT, FQNNGV. The V end was cut by 5 bases, the J end by 2 bases, with 9 bases between. CDR3 size: 13 residues. Written as DNA, the CDR3 is TGTGCCAGCAGCCCAGTCGGCAACTATGGCTACACCTTC. This translates into CASSPVGNYGYTF.

This clonotype showed up many times. The rearrangement joins TRBV28 to TRBJ1-6; TRBD1 might be the D (5 bases). CDR3 length: 16 amino acids. Between the trimmed V and J ends, which lost 3 bases and 2 bases, there was a span of 11 bases. Per the germline V gene, CDR1 is MDHEN and CDR2 is SYDVKM. CDR3 sequence: CASSLSQGAYNSPLHF. Written as DNA, the CDR3 is TGTGCCAGCAGTTTGTCTCAGGGTGCCTATAATTCACCCCTCCACTTT.

The rearrangement links TRBV5-5 to TRBJ1-4, with D perhaps TRBD1 (5 bases). CDR1 is SGHKS and CDR2 is YYEKEE in the germline V gene (reference sequence). The length of the CDR3 is 17 residues. V lost 1 base and J lost 7, with 20 bases in between. CDR3 residues: CASSLIPGPNKSEKLFF. DNA of the CDR3: TGTGCCAGCAGCTTGATACCGGGACCCAACAAAAGTGAAAAACTGTTTTTT.

The rearrangement links TRBV20-1 to TRBJ2-7; TRBD2 agrees at 14 bases. V gave up 0 bases and J gave up 4 bases; unmatched junction bases: 8. Germline CDR1 DFQATT, CDR2 SNEGSKA (reference sequence). CDR3 length: 17 residues. DNA of the CDR3: TGCAGTGCTAGAGATTGGGGGACTAGCGGGAGTGGGTACGAGCAGTACTTC. Its translation: CSARDWGTSGSGYEQYF.